A selection of T cell receptor beta chains follows, all from one sample in a study of T cell responses to AZD1222 COVID-19 vaccine. Clones were read by immunoSEQ multiplex PCR, and TCRdb kept only the in-frame ones, dropping some. The table lists 95,000 to 100,000 clones, 87% of them singletons. The material sequenced was peripheral blood, taken 28 days after the second AZD1222 dose. The receptor source for this set is an adult who received the AZD1222 COVID-19 vaccine. CDR3s include the opening cysteine and the closing phenylalanine or tryptophan. The order of the fields is clone size, V gene, D gene, J gene, CDR3 protein, CDR3 DNA. The D gene is left open where the match is weak. Rows give clone size only sometimes, using once, few, many, or a class for an expanded clone.

>NA|TRBV10-3|NA|TRBJ1-5
CAISVKGDNQPQHF
TGTGCCATCAGTGTAAAGGGGGACAATCAGCCCCAGCATTTT
>NA|TRBV7-3|NA|TRBJ2-2
CASRGSRTGELFF
TGTGCCAGCAGGGGAAGCAGGACCGGGGAGCTGTTTTTT
>NA|TRBV28|NA|TRBJ1-5
CASRPVPLWPQHF
TGTGCCAGCAGACCCGTTCCCTTATGGCCCCAGCATTTT
>NA|TRBV5-1|NA|TRBJ2-3
CAPPRGAAQSTDTQYF
TGCGCCCCACCGAGGGGGGCGGCACAGAGCACAGATACGCAGTATTTT
>NA|TRBV10-3|TRBD2|TRBJ2-5
CAISEALAGGPGETQYF
TGTGCCATCAGTGAGGCTCTAGCGGGGGGGCCGGGGGAGACCCAGTACTTC
>NA|TRBV19|NA|TRBJ2-1
CASSEDSGSYNEQFF
TGTGCCAGTAGTGAGGATAGCGGTTCCTACAATGAGCAGTTCTTC
>NA|TRBV7-2|NA|TRBJ1-1
CASSLSGSSGGIF
TGTGCCAGCAGCTTAAGTGGTTCCTCCGGGGGGATCTTT
>NA|TRBV18|NA|TRBJ2-7
CASSPQAPPYEQYF
TGTGCCAGCTCACCACAAGCGCCCCCATACGAGCAGTACTTC
>once|TRBV28|NA|TRBJ1-1
CASSIRVTEAFF
TGTGCCAGCAGCATCAGAGTCACTGAAGCTTTCTTT
>once|TRBV6-5|NA|TRBJ2-7
CASSPTGGGGYEQYF
TGTGCCAGCAGTCCTACCGGAGGCGGCGGCTACGAGCAGTACTTC
>NA|TRBV7-3|NA|TRBJ2-1
CASSHVGQGDEQFF
TGTGCCAGCAGCCACGTGGGGCAGGGCGATGAGCAGTTCTTC
>NA|TRBV5-8|TRBD1|TRBJ2-7
CASSEGQGKNEQYF
TGTGCCAGCAGCGAAGGACAGGGTAAAAACGAGCAGTACTTC
>once|TRBV19|NA|TRBJ1-3
CASSPGGGFTGNTIYF
TGTGCCAGTAGTCCCGGAGGTGGATTTACTGGAAACACCATATATTTT
>NA|TRBV4-1|TRBD1|TRBJ2-7
CASSHPGQGAYEQYF
TGCGCCAGCAGCCACCCGGGACAGGGGGCGTACGAGCAGTACTTC
>once|TRBV28|NA|TRBJ1-2
CASSGPLNSYGYTF
TGTGCCAGCAGTGGGCCTCTCAACTCGTATGGCTACACCTTC
>few|TRBV30|NA|TRBJ1-6
CAWSLFRGSNSPLHF
TGTGCCTGGAGTTTATTTAGAGGAAGTAATTCACCCCTCCACTTT
>NA|TRBV11-2|TRBD1|TRBJ2-7
CASSLQGAVYEQYF
TGTGCCAGCAGCTTGCAGGGGGCGGTTTACGAGCAGTACTTC
>NA|TRBV6-5|NA|TRBJ1-2
CASSYSKLNGYTF
TGTGCCAGCAGTTACTCGAAACTAAACGGCTACACCTTC
>NA|TRBV7-2|NA|TRBJ2-3
CASSLVGTSSTDTQYF
TGTGCCAGCAGCTTAGTAGGGACATCTAGCACAGATACGCAGTATTTT
>NA|TRBV7-8|TRBD2|TRBJ2-7
CASSTGGTSRAYEQYF
TGTGCCAGCAGCACGGGGGGAACTAGCAGGGCTTACGAGCAGTACTTC
>NA|TRBV5-1|NA|TRBJ2-7
CASSLEAGQQYF
TGCGCCAGCAGCTTGGAGGCGGGGCAGCAGTACTTC
>NA|TRBV27|NA|TRBJ1-5
CASSSGPRGLDQPQHF
TGTGCCAGCAGTTCGGGACCCCGGGGGCTGGATCAGCCCCAGCATTTT